Below, 2 T cell receptor beta chains from the same sample are listed, as sequenced in a study of T cell repertoires in cytomegalovirus infection. MiXCR was run by TCRdb on the reads, yielding one entry per CDR3 protein. The table has about 260,000 distinct CDR3 sequences, roughly 13% seen once. The sequenced material came from PBMCs. These TCRs come from a human donor in good health (CMV status not recorded). Some clones in this sample may be carry-over from other donors' samples.

J is TRBJ1-1 and V is TRBV2; 9 nucleotides align to TRBD1. J lost 7 bases, V lost 3 bases, and 3 bases had no gene match. Germline V gene sequence: CDR1 SNHLY, CDR2 FYNNEI. The CDR3 has 13 amino acids. In DNA form, the CDR3 reads TGTGCCAGCAGTGAGGACAGGGGACTTGAAGCTTTCTTT. Residues: CASSEDRGLEAFF.

This clonotype was observed a handful of times. The chain employs TRBV12-3 or TRBV12-4 and TRBJ1-2, with TRBD1 matching over 7 bases. The V and J ends lost 8 bases and 3 bases, in that order; junction bases with no gene match: 6. CDR3 length: 13 residues. This chain's CDR3 is CASGYGQDYGYTF. CDR3 DNA sequence: TGTGCCAGCGGATACGGACAGGACTATGGCTACACCTTC.